This paragraph covers one T cell receptor beta chain sequence. What antigen it recognizes has not been identified. Per-base quality was not reported, and no clone a single base away is much larger than it. Participants in the prospective study were enrolled through a virtual design, were aged about 18 to 100 years, and lived in roughly 24 United States geographic areas. In the prospective study, cohorts were assigned on the basis of participant-reported clinical history obtained from a screening survey and a study questionnaire. ImmuneRACE Cohort 3 recovered participants were defined by two consecutive negative NP/OP PCR tests, healthcare professional clearance, or symptom resolution. Each participant in the prospective study had whole blood, serum and a nasopharyngeal or oropharyngeal swab collected by mobile phlebotomists. Prospective study participants could optionally give additional blood draws and questionnaires over an approximately 2-month period. Prospective study blood samples were shipped either frozen or at room temperature before DNA extraction.

For CDR1 and CDR2, the germline V gene lists MDHEN and SYDVKM. The CDR3 covers 13 residues, taking in both the cysteine and the phenylalanine. CDR3 DNA only is kept here, 39 bases in frame from base 1. The V end loses 4 bases and the J end loses 7 bases, and a stretch of 13 bases separates them. The data belong to a study of blood T cell repertoires in COVID-19 (dated by TCRdb to the early 2020s). Some background on the complete study: Collaborator samples came from the United States, Italy and Spain and covered acute and convalescent phases of COVID-19. Where available, HLA class I and class II types were taken from metadata supplied by the sample provider and were not determined by assay-based typing. The material from the prospective study consisted of cDNA or gDNA derived from T cells, B-cell-depleted T cells, or PBMCs. The sample metadata nearly always contained a de-identified subject ID, COVID-19 status, age in years and sex. Samples came from the ongoing ImmuneRACE study (first 160 participants) plus 1,254 subjects from 6 global collaborators. Deeply sampled blood TCRbeta repertoires from subjects exposed to, actively infected with, or recovered from COVID-19 were included in the dataset. A freely available public database, intended as a resource for researchers studying the immune response to SARS-CoV-2, is where the repertoires were released.

Results and caveats for the whole study, not just this receptor: Clinical and demographic metadata were provided uncurated, with the amount varying by source and participant.

TCRbeta CDR3 regions were amplified from genomic DNA using the immunoSEQ Assay, a bias-controlled multiplex PCR. Processing in the source paper ran as follows. The number of nucleated cells in each sample was estimated from the amplification of reference gene primers within the assay. Sequence reads were collapsed and filtered to measure the absolute abundance of every unique TCRbeta CDR3 rearrangement. For each sample, productive Simpson clonality was calculated by taking the square root of Simpson's diversity index across productive rearrangements. This immuneACCESS table, as held by TCRdb, lists in-frame sequences with V and J called but not all clones. Of the missing ones, under half trace to an unresolved V gene in checked studies; the others have no known cause. The V and J calls and clone size are taken from that table; D and trimming were inferred from the DNA. The sample contains some 400,000 clones, more than 80% of them found a single time. Together, the top ten hold around 1.1% of the sample.

The clonotype was recovered from a man aged 30 to 39 who had recovered from COVID-19. The chain is assembled from TRBV28 and TRBJ1-2, with the D segment identity uncertain. The specimen was PBMCs or T cells enriched from blood (not recorded which). Here is the DNA: TGTGCCAGCAGTTCGCCCCGTGAGGTTGGCTACACCTTC. It specifies CASSSPREVGYTF.